The clone carrying this T cell receptor (beta chain) was seen only a few times. Its antigen is currently unknown. The data originate from a study of identical twins. TCRdb reprocessed the 5' RACE reads via MiXCR and lists one record per CDR3 protein. This repertoire shows around 230,000 distinct CDR3 sequences, around 6.5% found once; its top ten account for 13% to 15%. Germline values: CDR1 LNHNV, CDR2 YYDKDF (reference sequence). The CDR3 contains 12 residues. V shed 2 bases and J shed 8 bases, with 7 bases lying between them. General observations from the study: There were fewer insertions in abundant cord blood beta clonotypes, but memory repertoires showed no such pattern. The presence of invariant MAIT and iNKT cells could partly confound analyses of zero-insertion sequences.

These data are also associated with another study on T cells expressing NK-cell markers. From that study: The study found dominant NKG2C+ clonotypes at about 1.0-8% of CD8+ T cells in over five donors. The study did not resolve the HCMV specificity of expanded NKG2C+ T cell clones.

The sequencing sample was made of CD8+ T cells sorted from blood. This chain connects TRBV15 to TRBJ2-1; D not resolved. This TCR derives from a woman between 18 and 30 years old in good health. The CDR3 region has the DNA TGTGCCACCAGCAGATTTTCGGATGAGCAGTTCTTC. Translated: CATSRFSDEQFF. The full variable domain, with the rest looked up from reference TRBV15 and TRBJ2-1, is DAMVIQNPRYQVTQFGKPVTLSCSQTLNHNVMYWYQQKSSQAPKLLFHYYDKDFNNEADTPDNFQSRRPNTSFCFLDIRSPGLGDTAMYLCATSRFSDEQFFGPGTRLTVL.